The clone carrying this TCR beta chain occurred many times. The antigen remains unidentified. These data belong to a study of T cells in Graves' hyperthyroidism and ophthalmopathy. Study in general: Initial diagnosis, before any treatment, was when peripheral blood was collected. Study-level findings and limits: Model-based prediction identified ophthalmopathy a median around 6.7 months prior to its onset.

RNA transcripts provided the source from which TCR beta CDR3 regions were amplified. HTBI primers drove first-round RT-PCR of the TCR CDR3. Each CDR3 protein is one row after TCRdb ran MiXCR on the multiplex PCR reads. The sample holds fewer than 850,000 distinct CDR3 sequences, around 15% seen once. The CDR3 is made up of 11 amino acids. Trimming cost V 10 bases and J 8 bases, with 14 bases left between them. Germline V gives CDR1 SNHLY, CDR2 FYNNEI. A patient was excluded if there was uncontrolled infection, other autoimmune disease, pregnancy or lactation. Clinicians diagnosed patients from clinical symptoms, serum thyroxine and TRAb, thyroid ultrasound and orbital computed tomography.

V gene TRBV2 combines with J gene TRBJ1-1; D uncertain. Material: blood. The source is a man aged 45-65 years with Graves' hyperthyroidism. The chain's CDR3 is CAIQWTAEAFF. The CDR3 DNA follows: TGTGCCATCCAATGGACGGCCGAAGCTTTCTTT.